This is a list of T cell receptor beta chains from one sample in a study of blood T cell repertoires in COVID-19. Some clones are missing from TCRdb's copy, which holds only in-frame ones; the method was immunoSEQ multiplex PCR. Seen here are 54,000 or so clones, approximately 83% observed once, and the top ten hold around 3.4%. The sequencing input was peripheral blood. All receptors derive from a woman older than 75 with acute or convalescent COVID-19. Each CDR3 is given with its conserved first and last residue. A D gene is named only where the DNA matches it firmly. Part of the rows lack a size; the others show once, few, many or a class for expanded clones.

>.|TRBV7-9|.|TRBJ1-2
TGTGCCAGCAGCCCCTGGGGCGGACACGGCACTAACTATGGCTACACCTTC
CASSPWGGHGTNYGYTF
>.|TRBV6-2/TRBV6-3|TRBD1|TRBJ1-2
TGTGCCAGCCGCCTCGGGACAGCTAACTATGGCTACACCTTC
CASRLGTANYGYTF
>.|TRBV19|.|TRBJ1-4
TGTGCCAGTAGTATAATGTCTCGAGGCCAGCTTGGAAGGAAACTGTTTTTT
CASSIMSRGQLGRKLFF
>.|TRBV2|.|TRBJ1-2
TGTGCCAGCAGTGAAGCCGGGGGGCGTAACTATGGCTACACCTTC
CASSEAGGRNYGYTF
>.|TRBV27|TRBD1|TRBJ1-2
TGTGCCAGCAGTTCCACAGGGGGCAGGGTAGGCTACACCTTC
CASSSTGGRVGYTF
>.|TRBV11-2|.|TRBJ2-7
TGTGCCAGCAGCTTAGGGGGCCCCTCCTACGAGCAGTACTTC
CASSLGGPSYEQYF
>.|TRBV14|.|TRBJ1-2
TGTGCCAGCAGCCAAGATATGCAGGCTCGGGGCTACACCTTC
CASSQDMQARGYTF
>once|TRBV18|.|TRBJ1-1
TGTGCCAGCTTCGTAGCGGAGGACACTGAAGCTTTCTTT
CASFVAEDTEAFF
>.|TRBV5-1|.|TRBJ1-1
TGCGCCAGCAGCCTTGACGAGGGTGAAGCTTTCTTT
CASSLDEGEAFF
>few|TRBV6-2/TRBV6-3|.|TRBJ1-1
TGTGCCAGCAGTTACGTTCCCCAAGCAGAAGCTTTCTTT
CASSYVPQAEAFF
>.|TRBV5-1|TRBD2|TRBJ2-2
TGCGCCAGCAGCTTGGCCGGTAGCGGGAGTACCGGGGAGCTGTTTTTT
CASSLAGSGSTGELFF
>.|TRBV7-2|.|TRBJ2-7
TGTGCCAGCAGCAAAGACAGCTACGAGCAGTACTTC
CASSKDSYEQYF
>.|TRBV2|TRBD2|TRBJ2-7
TGTGCCAGCAGGGAGGCGGGGGGGCCTTACGAGCAGTACTTC
CASREAGGPYEQYF
>.|TRBV7-2|TRBD2|TRBJ2-7
TGTGCCAGCAGCTTAGCAACTAGCGGCAACTACGAGCAGTACTTC
CASSLATSGNYEQYF
>.|TRBV7-3|TRBD1|TRBJ2-3
TGTGCCAGCAGCTCCGGGACAGGGTCTAATACGCAGTATTTT
CASSSGTGSNTQYF
>.|TRBV14|.|TRBJ1-6
TGTGCCAGCAGCCTGGGGAGGCGGAGCTCCTATAATTCACCCCTCCACTTT
CASSLGRRSSYNSPLHF
>.|TRBV5-5|.|TRBJ1-6
TGTGCCAGCAGCTTCACTAGACAGGATAATTCACCCCTCCACTTT
CASSFTRQDNSPLHF
>.|TRBV4-1|TRBD2|TRBJ2-7
TGCGCCAGCAGCCAAGCTGATAGCGGGACTTACGAGCAGTACTTC
CASSQADSGTYEQYF